The 10 T cell receptor beta chains reported below all come from one sample, sequenced in a study of CD8 T cells in Susac syndrome. Random-hexamer reverse transcription was applied to roughly 0.5 to 1 ug RNA. TCRdb analysed the immunoSEQ multiplex PCR reads with MiXCR anew, one entry per CDR3 protein. The sample gives approximately 260,000 distinct CDR3 sequences, almost 97% of which show up once; 0.1% is in the top ten. Specimen: CD4+ T cells from PBMCs. The receptor source for this set is a human donor with Susac syndrome.

This chain connects TRBV5-1 to TRBJ1-5; D not resolved. The V end was cut by 1 base, the J end by 5 bases, with 13 bases between. Germline CDR1 and CDR2: SGHRS and YFSETQ. The CDR3 length is 15 residues. The CDR3 DNA is TGCGCCAGCAGCTTGACCGACGCTGTGCATCAGCCCCAGCATTTT. Its translation is CASSLTDAVHQPQHF. Using reference TRBV5-1 and TRBJ1-5 for the parts outside the CDR3, the full variable domain is KAGVTQTPRYLIKTRGQQVTLSCSPISGHRSVSWYQQTPGQGLQFLFEYFSETQRNKGNFPGRFSGRQFSNSRSEMNVSTLELGDSALYLCASSLTDAVHQPQHFGDGTRLSIL.

This sequence joins TRBV7-9 and TRBJ2-7; 8 bases are a match to TRBD2. J lost 5 bases, V lost 1 base, and 7 bases had no gene match. The CDR3 contains 15 residues. Germline assignment: CDR1 SEHNR and CDR2 FQNEAQ (reference sequence). CDR3 region: CASSLVGIAGNEQYF. DNA of the CDR3: TGTGCCAGCAGCTTAGTGGGGATAGCGGGAAACGAGCAGTACTTC.

This sequence joins TRBV7-9 and TRBJ2-6; no clear D. The V end lost 8 bases, the J end lost 0 bases, and 8 bases lay between the germline ends. Germline V gives CDR1 SEHNR, CDR2 FQNEAQ (reference sequence). The CDR3 sequence is 14 residues long. The CDR3 sequence: CASVHISGANVLTF. In nucleotides, the CDR3 is TGTGCCAGCGTCCATATCTCTGGGGCCAACGTCCTGACTTTC.

This chain connects TRBV7-9 to TRBJ2-3; 13 positions match TRBD2. V trimming: 1 base; J trimming: 2 bases; junction bases outside the gene matches: 6. The CDR3 covers 18 residues. From germline, CDR1 is SEHNR and CDR2 FQNEAQ (reference sequence). The CDR3 region is CASSLVVTSGRHTDTQYF. The DNA of the CDR3 is TGTGCCAGCAGCTTAGTCGTGACTAGCGGGAGGCACACAGATACGCAGTATTTT.

This chain joins TRBV10-3 and TRBJ1-1; D is unresolved. CDR1 ENHRY and CDR2 SYGVKD come from the germline V gene. V lost 4 bases and J 1 base, leaving 7 bases between the germline ends. This CDR3 contains 13 residues. The CDR3 DNA reads as TGTGCCATCAGTGGAAGGGAGAACACTGAAGCTTTCTTT. The encoded protein is CAISGRENTEAFF.

The chain carries TRBV4-2 and TRBJ2-2; D gene ambiguous. The CDR3 spans 15 residues. With 1 base removed from V and 4 bases from J, the gap between germline ends came to 10 bases. Germline CDR1 and CDR2: LGHNA and YNFKEQ. In DNA form, the CDR3 reads TGTGCCAGCAGCCAAGTAAAACCTTCCACCGGGGAGCTGTTTTTT. As protein: CASSQVKPSTGELFF.

The chain has TRBV9 and TRBJ2-3; no clear D gene. V gave up 3 bases and J gave up 3 bases, with 14 bases separating them. The CDR3 is 15 residues long. Germline V gene data show CDR1 as SGDLS and CDR2 as YYNGEE. The CDR3 is CASSGSKIETDTQYF. CDR3 in DNA: TGTGCCAGCAGCGGATCCAAGATCGAAACAGATACGCAGTATTTT.

Comments on this clonotype: The junction shows a germline mismatch at one end, possibly a read error. The chain couples TRBV23-1 to TRBJ2-7, with 13 nucleotides matching TRBD2. TRBV23-1 is given ORF status, its function remaining uncertain. This CDR3 contains 15 residues. CDR3 sequence (DNA): TGCGCCAGCAGCTGGACTAGCGGGAGTACGTACGGGCAGTACTTC. Amino acids: CASSWTSGSTYGQYF.

This clonotype appeared once. CDR3 bases: TGCAGTGCTAGGCCCGGGACGGACACCGGGGAGCTGTTTTTT. As protein: CSARPGTDTGELFF. The chain uses TRBV20-1 and TRBJ2-2; perhaps D is TRBD1 or TRBD2 (5 bases each). With 3 bases removed from V and 3 bases from J, the gap between germline ends came to 11 bases. CDR3 length equals 14 residues. Germline V gives CDR1 DFQATT, CDR2 SNEGSKA (reference sequence).

Only one count was recorded for this clonotype. V usage is TRBV20-1 and J usage is TRBJ2-7; maybe TRBD2 (6 bases). The V end was cut by 6 bases, the J end by 4 bases, with 13 bases between. The CDR3 has 12 residues. Germline V gene sequence: CDR1 DFQATT, CDR2 SNEGSKA (reference sequence). The DNA for the CDR3 is TGCAGTGCGATTATCAGCGGGTACGAGCAGTACTTC. Protein product: CSAIISGYEQYF.